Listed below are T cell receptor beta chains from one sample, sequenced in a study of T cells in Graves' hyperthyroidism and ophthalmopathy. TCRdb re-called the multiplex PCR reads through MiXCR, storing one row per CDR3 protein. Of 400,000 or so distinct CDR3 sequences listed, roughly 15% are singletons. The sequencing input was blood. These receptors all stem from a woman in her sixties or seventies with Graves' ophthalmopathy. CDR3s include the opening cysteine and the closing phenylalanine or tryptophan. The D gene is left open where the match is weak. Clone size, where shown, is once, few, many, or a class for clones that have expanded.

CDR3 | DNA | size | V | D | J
CSARDRALAGGPPEQFF | TGCAGTGCTAGAGACCGGGCGTTAGCGGGAGGGCCGCCTGAGCAGTTCTTC | many | TRBV20-1 | TRBD2 | TRBJ2-1
CASSTHSNQPQHF | TGTGCCAGCAGTACCCATAGCAATCAGCCCCAGCATTTT | many | TRBV27 | - | TRBJ1-5
CASSLVAVFGTDTQYF | TGCGCCAGCAGCTTGGTAGCCGTCTTTGGCACAGATACGCAGTATTTT | many | TRBV5-1 | - | TRBJ2-3
CASRKRERSYNEQFF | TGTGCCAGCAGAAAGCGGGAGAGGTCCTACAATGAGCAGTTCTTC | few | TRBV6-1 | TRBD2 | TRBJ2-1
CASSFRGGYNEQFF | TGTGCCAGCAGCTTCAGGGGTGGCTACAATGAGCAGTTCTTC | many | TRBV11-3 | - | TRBJ2-1
CASSSSGTIEAFF | TGTGCCAGCAGTTCCTCGGGGACGATTGAAGCTTTCTTT | - | TRBV28 | - | TRBJ1-1
CSARPGIAGDNEQFF | TGCAGTGCTAGACCCGGGATAGCGGGAGATAATGAGCAGTTCTTC | many | TRBV20-1 | TRBD2 | TRBJ2-1
CSARDLATNIQYF | TGCAGTGCTAGAGATCTGGCGACAAACATTCAGTACTTC | many | TRBV20-1 | - | TRBJ2-4
CSATLGDTQYF | TGCAGTGCTACCCTGGGGGATACGCAGTATTTT | many | TRBV20-1 | - | TRBJ2-3
CASSFRDRVWETQYF | TGTGCCAGCAGCTTCCGGGACAGAGTTTGGGAGACCCAGTACTTC | many | TRBV7-8 | TRBD1 | TRBJ2-5
CSATDGIYNSPLHF | TGCAGTGCTACGGACGGAATCTATAATTCACCCCTCCACTTT | many | TRBV20-1 | - | TRBJ1-6
CSARDLAGVTDTQYF | TGCAGTGCTAGAGATCTAGCGGGAGTCACAGATACGCAGTATTTT | many | TRBV20-1 | TRBD2 | TRBJ2-3
CASSLVGSPTEAFF | TGCGCCAGCAGCTTGGTAGGGTCCCCCACTGAAGCTTTCTTT | many | TRBV5-1 | - | TRBJ1-1
CSAATRQGVQPQHF | TGCAGTGCTGCGACTAGACAGGGCGTTCAGCCCCAGCATTTT | many | TRBV20-1 | TRBD1 | TRBJ1-5
CASSEGAGARETQYF | TGTGCCAGCAGTGAGGGAGCGGGAGCCCGGGAGACCCAGTACTTC | - | TRBV6-1 | TRBD2 | TRBJ2-5
CASSIGRNNEQFF | TGTGCCAGTAGTATCGGGCGGAACAATGAGCAGTTCTTC | few | TRBV19 | - | TRBJ2-1
CASRGGQGSVTGELFF | TGTGCCAGTAGAGGGGGACAGGGCTCCGTCACCGGGGAGCTGTTTTTT | few | TRBV19 | TRBD1 | TRBJ2-2
CASSLGLEQYF | TGTGCCAGCAGCTTGGGTCTCGAGCAGTACTTC | many | TRBV5-5 | - | TRBJ2-7
CSVVTPSYNEQFF | TGCAGCGTCGTAACCCCATCCTACAATGAGCAGTTCTTC | few | TRBV29-1 | - | TRBJ2-1
CASSQGLGQNQETQYF | TGCGCCAGCAGCCAAGGGCTCGGGCAGAACCAAGAGACCCAGTACTTC | few | TRBV4-1 | - | TRBJ2-5
CASSTRGEAHNEQFF | TGTGCCAGCAGTACCAGGGGGGAAGCTCACAATGAGCAGTTCTTC | - | TRBV6-1 | - | TRBJ2-1
CASSLEGGQGYEQYF | TGTGCCAGCAGCTTAGAGGGAGGACAGGGGTACGAGCAGTACTTC | many | TRBV7-8 | TRBD1 | TRBJ2-7
CASSPTGAGGYTF | TGTGCCAGCAGCCCCACGGGGGCGGGCGGCTACACCTTC | - | TRBV3-1 | - | TRBJ1-2
CASSPVVGLSGNTIYF | TGTGCCAGCAGCCCAGTGGTAGGACTCTCTGGAAACACCATATATTTT | - | TRBV12-3/TRBV12-4 | - | TRBJ1-3
CASSRGGGPLETQYF | TGTGCCAGCAGCCGAGGGGGAGGGCCGCTGGAAACCCAGTACTTC | many | TRBV28 | - | TRBJ2-5
CAWSARLAGGTDTQYF | TGTGCCTGGAGTGCCCGACTAGCGGGAGGCACAGATACGCAGTATTTT | - | TRBV30 | TRBD2 | TRBJ2-3
CAWSFRADTEAFF | TGTGCCTGGAGTTTTAGAGCAGACACTGAAGCTTTCTTT | many | TRBV30 | - | TRBJ1-1
CSARVPATGARTDTQYF | TGCAGTGCTAGAGTCCCCGCCACAGGGGCCCGCACAGATACGCAGTATTTT | few | TRBV20-1 | TRBD1 | TRBJ2-3
CASRSHGTTDYGYTF | TGTGCCAGCAGATCGCACGGGACAACAGACTATGGCTACACCTTC | - | TRBV3-1 | - | TRBJ1-2
CASTEGDRGRDEQFF | TGTGCCAGCACCGAGGGGGACAGGGGGCGAGATGAGCAGTTCTTC | many | TRBV12-3/TRBV12-4 | TRBD1 | TRBJ2-1
CASSPIGRVEGDEQYF | TGTGCCAGCAGTCCAATAGGACGGGTTGAGGGCGACGAGCAGTACTTC | few | TRBV27 | - | TRBJ2-7
CASSFEGNPNEQYF | TGCGCCAGCAGCTTCGAAGGGAATCCCAACGAGCAGTACTTC | many | TRBV5-1 | - | TRBJ2-7
CASSESGYDYGYTF | TGCGCCAGCAGTGAGTCAGGGTACGACTATGGCTACACCTTC | - | TRBV10-2 | - | TRBJ1-2
CSVEDRRTGTYEQYF | TGCAGCGTTGAAGATCGAAGGACAGGGACCTACGAGCAGTACTTC | - | TRBV29-1 | TRBD1 | TRBJ2-7
CASRTGRNTGELFF | TGCGCCAGCCGGACAGGGAGGAACACCGGGGAGCTGTTTTTT | many | TRBV5-1 | TRBD1 | TRBJ2-2
CASWGANYGYTF | TGTGCCAGCTGGGGGGCCAACTATGGCTACACCTTC | many | TRBV12-3/TRBV12-4 | - | TRBJ1-2
CASSLGGTEIYEQYF | TGCGCCAGCAGCCTTGGGGGGACAGAGATCTACGAGCAGTACTTC | few | TRBV5-1 | - | TRBJ2-7
CASSGAPNTEAFF | TGTGCCAGTTCAGGGGCCCCGAACACTGAAGCTTTCTTT | - | TRBV19 | - | TRBJ1-1
CASNPAGGSTEAFF | TGCGCCAGCAACCCTGCAGGGGGTTCCACTGAAGCTTTCTTT | few | TRBV5-1 | TRBD1 | TRBJ1-1
CASSMTSEAYNEQFF | TGTGCCAGTAGTATGACTAGCGAGGCCTACAATGAGCAGTTCTTC | - | TRBV19 | TRBD2 | TRBJ2-1
CACSYRSRTPQYF | TGTGCCTGCAGTTATAGGTCCCGGACTCCTCAGTACTTC | few | TRBV6-5 | - | TRBJ2-5
CASSQDFRSRAYEQYF | TGTGCCAGCAGCCAAGATTTCAGGTCGCGGGCTTACGAGCAGTACTTC | many | TRBV4-2 | - | TRBJ2-7
CASNSLTGPSPLHF | TGTGCCAGCAACAGCTTGACAGGGCCCTCACCCCTCCACTTT | - | TRBV7-2 | TRBD1 | TRBJ1-6
CASSGLGLAVTDTQYF | TGTGCCAGCAGTGGCCTTGGACTAGCGGTCACAGATACGCAGTATTTT | many | TRBV2 | TRBD2 | TRBJ2-3